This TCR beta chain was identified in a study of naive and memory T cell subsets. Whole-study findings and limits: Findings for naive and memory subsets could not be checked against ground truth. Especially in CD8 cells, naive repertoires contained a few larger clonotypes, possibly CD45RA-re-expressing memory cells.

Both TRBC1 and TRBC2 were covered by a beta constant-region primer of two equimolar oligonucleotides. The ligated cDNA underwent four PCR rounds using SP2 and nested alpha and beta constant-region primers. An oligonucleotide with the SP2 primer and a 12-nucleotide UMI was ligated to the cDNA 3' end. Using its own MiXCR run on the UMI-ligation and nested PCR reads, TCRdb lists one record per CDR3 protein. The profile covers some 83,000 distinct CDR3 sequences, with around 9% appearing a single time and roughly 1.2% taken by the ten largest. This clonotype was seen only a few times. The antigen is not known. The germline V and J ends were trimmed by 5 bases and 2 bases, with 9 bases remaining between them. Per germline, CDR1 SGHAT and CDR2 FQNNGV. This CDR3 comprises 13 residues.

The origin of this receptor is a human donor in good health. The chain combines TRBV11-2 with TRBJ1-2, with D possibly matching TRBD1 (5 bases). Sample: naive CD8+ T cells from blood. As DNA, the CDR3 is TGTGCCAGCAGCCAGACAGCGAACTATGGCTACACCTTC. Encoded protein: CASSQTANYGYTF. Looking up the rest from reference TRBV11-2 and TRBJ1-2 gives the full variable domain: EAGVAQSPRYKIIEKRQSVAFWCNPISGHATLYWYQQILGQGPKLLIQFQNNGVVDDSQLPKDRFSAERLKGVDSTLKIQPAKLEDSAVYLCASSQTANYGYTFGSGTRLTVV.